This T cell receptor beta chain originates from a study of Graves' ophthalmopathy and Graves' hyperthyroidism (dated by TCRdb to the late 2010s). Study-wide context: Peripheral blood was collected at initial diagnosis, before any treatment. An independent validation cohort comprised some 19 hyperthyroidism patients and over 15 patients who later progressed from hyperthyroidism to ophthalmopathy. In total, approximately 140 blood samples were TCR-sequenced: fewer than 50 ophthalmopathy, 75 hyperthyroidism and some 17 hyperthyroidism-to-ophthalmopathy patients. In six hyperthyroidism patients, T-cell repertoires of thyroid tissue and blood were compared. The study used TCR beta repertoire signatures to distinguish Graves' ophthalmopathy from Graves' hyperthyroidism and to predict progression to ophthalmopathy. To explore V-J signatures distinguishing ophthalmopathy from hyperthyroidism, a discovery set of 100 patients (about 44 ophthalmopathy, 57 stable hyperthyroidism) was enrolled. Once sampling was done, hyperthyroidism patients were given methimazole at a starting dose of 30 mg daily, while ophthalmopathy patients were given high-dose intravenous methylprednisolone.

Broad study findings and their caveats: Most of the expanded thyroid clonotypes with a frequency above 0.001 were also detected in blood, and it was suggested that the thyroid immune response may be reflected by blood repertoires. In validation, the model predicted ophthalmopathy progression with 70.59% sensitivity and around 72% specificity; approximately 12 predicted patients were CT-confirmed with GO in a median of approximately 6.5 months. Ophthalmopathy was separated from stable hyperthyroidism by the 13-signature model with just under 90% sensitivity and roughly 82% specificity in cross-validation and with 80%/75% in the test set. Sample size was not statistically predetermined, and group allocation was not concealed from the investigators.

For repertoire sequencing, TCR beta CDR3 regions were amplified from RNA transcripts. HTBI primers and the Qiagen OneStep RT-PCR kit were used in a first-round RT-PCR, which was followed by a second-round multiplex PCR, size selection and purification. The libraries underwent paired-end sequencing with 100 bp reads on an Illumina HiSeq2000. From the authors' description of their analysis: SOAPnuke was used to process the reads, removing any read that contained adapters or uncalled bases, had a mean Phred below 15, or lacked an exact match to the constant primer or identifier. High-quality paired reads were merged with COPE v1.2.5. Unique nucleotide sequences were defined as clonotypes and aligned to IMGT TRB V, D and J references using MiTCR v1.1. The analysis was limited to V-J combinations with a frequency above 0.0001, which together covered over 98% of repertoires. For each V-J combination, a TCR clonal expansion and chaos score was defined as the ratio of F50 clonal expansion to chaos observed in the TCRdist matrix. Welch's t-statistics and random forest were used to reduce the features to some 13 V-J combinations, which were then used as input to a naive Bayes classifier. Thyroid-blood repertoire similarity was quantified with the Morisita-Horn index. In TCRdb, the public reads were trimmed at Q25 with fastp and aligned with MiXCR, with productive beta chains retained. Entries that share a CDR3 protein sequence are merged under the most common genes and DNA. In this record, the V and J calls reflect TCRdb's handling and not the investigators' own analysis. The sample data list 600,000 to 700,000 distinct CDR3 sequences, and just over 40% of these were observed just once. The ten top clones hold 3.3% of the sample.

This clonotype was found many times. What antigen it recognizes has not been identified. No qualities accompany the bases; no much larger clone lies one base away. CDR1 MNHEY and CDR2 SVGAGI were looked up in the germline V gene. V drops 5 bases and J drops 2 bases, leaving 7 bases in between. The cysteine opens and the phenylalanine closes a CDR3 of 13 amino acids. Solely the CDR3 DNA is kept, with 39 bases framed from the first base. Ophthalmopathy patients were characterized by moderately to severely active disease, a Clinical Activity Score of at least 3, a NOSPECS grade of at least 4, and a disease duration under 3 months. Patients with other autoimmune diseases, uncontrolled infections, pregnancy or lactation were excluded from the study. Diagnosis was based on clinical symptoms, serum thyroxine, TRAb, thyroid ultrasound and orbital computed tomography. Ficoll-Paque density gradient centrifugation was used to isolate PBMCs from around 10 ml of fresh peripheral blood. Total RNA was extracted with Trizol reagent and quality-checked on an Agilent 2100 Bioanalyzer.

Recombination linked TRBV6-5 to TRBJ1-3; the D region possibly corresponds to TRBD1 (6 bases align). Source material: peripheral blood. The receptor was derived from an adult man with Graves' ophthalmopathy. The bases read TGTGCCAGCAGTCGGACAGCTGGAAACACCATATATTTT. It codes for CASSRTAGNTIYF.